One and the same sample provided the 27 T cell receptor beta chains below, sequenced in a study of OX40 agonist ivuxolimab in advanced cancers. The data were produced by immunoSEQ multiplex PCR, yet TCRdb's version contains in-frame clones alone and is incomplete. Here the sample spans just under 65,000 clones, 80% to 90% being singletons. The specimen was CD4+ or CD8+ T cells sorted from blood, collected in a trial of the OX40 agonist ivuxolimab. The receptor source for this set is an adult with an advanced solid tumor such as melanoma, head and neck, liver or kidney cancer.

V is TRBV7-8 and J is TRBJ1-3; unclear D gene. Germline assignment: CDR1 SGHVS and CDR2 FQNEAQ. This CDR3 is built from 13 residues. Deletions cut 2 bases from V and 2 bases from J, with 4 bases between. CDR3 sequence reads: CASSLNPGNTIYF. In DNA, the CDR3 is TGTGCCAGCAGCTTAAACCCTGGAAACACCATATATTTT.

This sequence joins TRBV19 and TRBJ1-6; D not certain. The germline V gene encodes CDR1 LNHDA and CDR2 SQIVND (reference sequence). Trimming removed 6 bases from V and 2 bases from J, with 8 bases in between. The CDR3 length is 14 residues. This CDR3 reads CASRPGPYNSPLHF. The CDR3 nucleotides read TGTGCCAGTAGGCCGGGCCCCTATAATTCACCCCTCCACTTT. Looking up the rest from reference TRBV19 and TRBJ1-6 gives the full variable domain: DGGITQSPKYLFRKEGQNVTLSCEQNLNHDAMYWYRQDPGQGLRLIYYSQIVNDFQKGDIAEGYSVSREKKESFPLTVTSAQKNPTAFYLCASRPGPYNSPLHFGNGTRLTVT.

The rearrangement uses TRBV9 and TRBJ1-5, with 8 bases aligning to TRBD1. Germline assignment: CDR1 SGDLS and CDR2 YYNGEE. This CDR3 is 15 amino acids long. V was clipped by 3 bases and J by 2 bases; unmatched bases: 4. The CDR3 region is CASSADRGGNQPQHF. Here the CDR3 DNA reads TGTGCCAGCAGCGCCGACAGGGGAGGCAATCAGCCCCAGCATTTT.

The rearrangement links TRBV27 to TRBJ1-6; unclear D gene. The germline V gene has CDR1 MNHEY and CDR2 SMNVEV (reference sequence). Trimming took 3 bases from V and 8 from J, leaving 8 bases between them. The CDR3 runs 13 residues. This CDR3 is CASSFLGHSPLHF. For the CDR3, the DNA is TGTGCCAGCAGTTTTTTAGGGCATTCACCCCTCCACTTT.

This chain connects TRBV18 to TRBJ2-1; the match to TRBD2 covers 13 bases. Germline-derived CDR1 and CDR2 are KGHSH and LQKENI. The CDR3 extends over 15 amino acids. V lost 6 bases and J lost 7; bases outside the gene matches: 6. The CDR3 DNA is TGTGCCAGCTCCCTAACTAGCGGGGGGGCAAATGAGCAGTTCTTC. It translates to CASSLTSGGANEQFF. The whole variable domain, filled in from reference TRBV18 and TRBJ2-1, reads NAGVMQNPRHLVRRRGQEARLRCSPMKGHSHVYWYRQLPEEGLKFMVYLQKENIIDESGMPKERFSAEFPKEGPSILRIQQVVRGDSAAYFCASSLTSGGANEQFFGPGTRLTVL.

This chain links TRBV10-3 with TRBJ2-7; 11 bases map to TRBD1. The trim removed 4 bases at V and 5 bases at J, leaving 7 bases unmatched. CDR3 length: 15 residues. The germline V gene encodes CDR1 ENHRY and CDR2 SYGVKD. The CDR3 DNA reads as TGTGCCATCAGTGCCCCGGACAGGGGGCTTGACGAGCAGTACTTC. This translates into CAISAPDRGLDEQYF.

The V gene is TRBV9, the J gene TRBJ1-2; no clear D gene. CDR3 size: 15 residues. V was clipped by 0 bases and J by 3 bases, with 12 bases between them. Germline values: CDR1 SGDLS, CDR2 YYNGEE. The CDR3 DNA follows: TGTGCCAGCAGCGTAGGGGAAGCAGGCGACTATGGCTACACCTTC. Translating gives CASSVGEAGDYGYTF. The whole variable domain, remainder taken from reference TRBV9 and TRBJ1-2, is DSGVTQTPKHLITATGQRVTLRCSPRSGDLSVYWYQQSLDQGLQFLIQYYNGEERAKGNILERFSAQQFPDLHSELNLSSLELGDSALYFCASSVGEAGDYGYTFGSGTRLTVV.

The CDR3 sequence: CASSPGNNYGYTF. DNA of the CDR3: TGTGCCAGCAGCCCGGGAAATAACTATGGCTACACCTTC. This chain connects TRBV11-2 to TRBJ1-2; D not certain. Germline V gives CDR1 SGHAT, CDR2 FQNNGV. V lost 5 bases and J 1 base, leaving 8 bases between the germline ends. This CDR3 is 13 amino acids long. Drawing the rest from reference TRBV11-2 and TRBJ1-2, the complete variable domain is EAGVAQSPRYKIIEKRQSVAFWCNPISGHATLYWYQQILGQGPKLLIQFQNNGVVDDSQLPKDRFSAERLKGVDSTLKIQPAKLEDSAVYLCASSPGNNYGYTFGSGTRLTVV.

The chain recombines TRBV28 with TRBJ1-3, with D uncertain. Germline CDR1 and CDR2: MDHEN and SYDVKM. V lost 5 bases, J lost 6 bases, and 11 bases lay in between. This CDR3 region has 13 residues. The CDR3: CASSAPGENTIYF. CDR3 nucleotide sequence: TGTGCCAGCAGTGCCCCCGGCGAAAACACCATATATTTT.

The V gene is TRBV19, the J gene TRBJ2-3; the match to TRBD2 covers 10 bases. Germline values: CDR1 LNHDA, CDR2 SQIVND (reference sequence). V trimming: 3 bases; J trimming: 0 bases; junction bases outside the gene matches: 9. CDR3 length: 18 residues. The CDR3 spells CASSIGSTSGISTDTQYF. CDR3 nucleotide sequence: TGTGCCAGTAGTATTGGTTCTACTAGCGGGATAAGCACAGATACGCAGTATTTT.

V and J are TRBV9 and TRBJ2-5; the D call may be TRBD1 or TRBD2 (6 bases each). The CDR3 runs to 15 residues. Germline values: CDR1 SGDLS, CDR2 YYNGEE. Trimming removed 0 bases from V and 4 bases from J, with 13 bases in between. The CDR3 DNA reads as TGTGCCAGCAGCGTAGGGGGGGCGAGGGGAGAGACCCAGTACTTC. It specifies CASSVGGARGETQYF.

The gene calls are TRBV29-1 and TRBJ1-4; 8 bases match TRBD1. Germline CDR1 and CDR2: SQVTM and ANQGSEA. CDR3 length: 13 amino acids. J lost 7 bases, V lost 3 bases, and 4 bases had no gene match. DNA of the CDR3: TGCAGCGTTGAGGCAGGGGGCGGTGAAAAACTGTTTTTT. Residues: CSVEAGGGEKLFF.

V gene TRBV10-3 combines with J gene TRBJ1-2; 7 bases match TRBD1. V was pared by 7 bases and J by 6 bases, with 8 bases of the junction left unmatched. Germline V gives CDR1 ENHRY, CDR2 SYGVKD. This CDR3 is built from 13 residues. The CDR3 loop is CAINQQGTHGYTF. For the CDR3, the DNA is TGTGCCATCAACCAACAGGGGACTCATGGCTACACCTTC.

DNA of the CDR3: TGTGCCAGTAGTACCCAATTGGGAAACACCATATATTTT. Translated, it gives CASSTQLGNTIYF. The chain uses TRBV19 and TRBJ1-3, with D unclear. CDR1 is LNHDA, CDR2 SQIVND, per germline (reference sequence). Trimming pared 4 bases from V and 4 bases from J, leaving 8 bases between. The CDR3 covers 13 residues.

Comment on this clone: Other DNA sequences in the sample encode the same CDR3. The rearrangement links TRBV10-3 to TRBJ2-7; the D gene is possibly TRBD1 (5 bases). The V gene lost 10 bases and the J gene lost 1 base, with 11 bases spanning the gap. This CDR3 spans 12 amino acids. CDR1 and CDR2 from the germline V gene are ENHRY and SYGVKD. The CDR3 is CATGQGSYEQYF. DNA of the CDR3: TGTGCCACGGGTCAGGGTTCCTACGAGCAGTACTTC.

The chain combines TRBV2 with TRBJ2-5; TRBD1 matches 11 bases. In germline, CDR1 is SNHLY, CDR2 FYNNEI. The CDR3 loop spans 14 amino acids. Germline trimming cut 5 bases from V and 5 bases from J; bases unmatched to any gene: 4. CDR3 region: CASSPWDRGETQYF. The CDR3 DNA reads TGTGCCAGCAGTCCCTGGGACAGGGGGGAGACCCAGTACTTC. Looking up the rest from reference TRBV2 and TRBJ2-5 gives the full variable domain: EPEVTQTPSHQVTQMGQEVILRCVPISNHLYFYWYRQILGQKVEFLVSFYNNEISEKSEIFDDQFSVERPDGSNFTLKIRSTKLEDSAMYFCASSPWDRGETQYFGPGTRLLVL.

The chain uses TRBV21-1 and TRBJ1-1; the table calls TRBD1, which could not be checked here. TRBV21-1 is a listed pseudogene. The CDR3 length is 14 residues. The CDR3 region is CASGAQGGNTEAFF. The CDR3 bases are TGTGCCAGCGGGGCACAGGGGGGGAACACTGAAGCTTTCTTT.

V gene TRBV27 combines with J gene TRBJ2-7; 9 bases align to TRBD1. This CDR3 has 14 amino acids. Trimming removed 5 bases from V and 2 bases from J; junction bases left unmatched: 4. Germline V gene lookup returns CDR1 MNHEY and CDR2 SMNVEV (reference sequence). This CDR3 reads CASSERQGAYEQYF. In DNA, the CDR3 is TGTGCCAGCAGTGAAAGACAGGGGGCCTACGAGCAGTACTTC.

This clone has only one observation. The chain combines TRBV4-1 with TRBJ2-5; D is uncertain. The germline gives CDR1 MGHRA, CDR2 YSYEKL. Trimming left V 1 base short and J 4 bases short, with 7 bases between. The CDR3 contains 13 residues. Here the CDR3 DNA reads TGCGCCAGCAGCCAAGCGCAGCGAGAGACCCAGTACTTC. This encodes CASSQAQRETQYF.

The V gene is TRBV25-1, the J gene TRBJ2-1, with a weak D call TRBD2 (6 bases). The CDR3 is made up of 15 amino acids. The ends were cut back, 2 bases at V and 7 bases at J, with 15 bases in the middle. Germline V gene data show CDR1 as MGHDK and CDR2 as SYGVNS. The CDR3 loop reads CASSERSGSVNEQFF. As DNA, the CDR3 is TGTGCCAGCAGTGAAAGGAGCGGGTCGGTGAATGAGCAGTTCTTC.

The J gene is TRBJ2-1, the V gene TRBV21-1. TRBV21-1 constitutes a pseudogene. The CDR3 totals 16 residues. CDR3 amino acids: CASSKLRASSYNEQFF. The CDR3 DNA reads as TGTGCCAGCAGCAAATTAAGGGCCAGCTCCTACAATGAGCAGTTCTTC.

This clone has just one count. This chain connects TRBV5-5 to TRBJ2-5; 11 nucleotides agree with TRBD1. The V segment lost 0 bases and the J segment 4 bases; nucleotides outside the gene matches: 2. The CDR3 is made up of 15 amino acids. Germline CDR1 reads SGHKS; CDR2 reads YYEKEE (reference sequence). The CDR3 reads CASSLAGQGAETQYF. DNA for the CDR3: TGTGCCAGCAGCTTGGCAGGACAGGGGGCAGAGACCCAGTACTTC.

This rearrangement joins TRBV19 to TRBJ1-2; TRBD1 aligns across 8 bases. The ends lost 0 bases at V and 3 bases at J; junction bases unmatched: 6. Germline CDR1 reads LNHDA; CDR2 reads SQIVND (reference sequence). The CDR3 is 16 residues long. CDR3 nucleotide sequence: TGTGCCAGTAGTATAGACCGGACAGGGCGCTACTATGGCTACACCTTC. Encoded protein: CASSIDRTGRYYGYTF.

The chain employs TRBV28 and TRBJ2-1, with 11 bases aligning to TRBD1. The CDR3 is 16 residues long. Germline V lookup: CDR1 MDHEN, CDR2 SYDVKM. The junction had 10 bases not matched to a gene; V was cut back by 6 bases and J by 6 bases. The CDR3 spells CASSPVGTGGFNEQFF. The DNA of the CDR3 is TGTGCCAGCAGCCCCGTAGGGACAGGGGGTTTCAATGAGCAGTTCTTC.

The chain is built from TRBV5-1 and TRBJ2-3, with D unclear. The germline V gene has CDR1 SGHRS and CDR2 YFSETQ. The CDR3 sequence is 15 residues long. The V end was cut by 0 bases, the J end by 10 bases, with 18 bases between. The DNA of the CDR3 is TGCGCCAGCAGCTTGGTTCTCCGCCAGGATGGGGCGCAGTATTTT. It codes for CASSLVLRQDGAQYF.

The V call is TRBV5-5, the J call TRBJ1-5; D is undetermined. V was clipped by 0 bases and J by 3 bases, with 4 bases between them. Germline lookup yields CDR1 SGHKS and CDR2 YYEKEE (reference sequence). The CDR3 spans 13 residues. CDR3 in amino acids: CASSLEYNQPQHF. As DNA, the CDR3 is TGTGCCAGCAGCTTGGAATACAATCAGCCCCAGCATTTT.

CDR3 loop: CASSSGGNTDTQYF. For the CDR3, the DNA is TGTGCCAGCTCAAGCGGGGGGAACACAGATACGCAGTATTTT. V is TRBV6-5 and J is TRBJ2-3; 9 bases align to TRBD2. Looked up from germline, CDR1 is MNHEY and CDR2 is SVGAGI. The CDR3 extends over 14 amino acids. V trimming: 8 bases; J trimming: 2 bases; junction bases outside the gene matches: 5.